What follows is one T cell receptor (beta chain) and its context. Its specificity is unknown. Germline V gene data show CDR1 as SQVTM and CDR2 as ANQGSEA. V dropped 7 bases and J dropped 6; count of bases not matched to a gene: 11. CDR3 length: 13 amino acids. The sample is drawn from a study of CD8 T cells in ankylosing spondylitis. General study findings and limits: A TCR beta motif made of fewer than ten highly homologous variants seemed typical of ankylosing spondylitis blood. Reports of some motif variants in reactive arthritis synovial fluid and blood predate this one.

A single record per CDR3 protein comes from TCRdb applying MiXCR to the 5' RACE reads. Of approximately 250,000 distinct CDR3 sequences listed, roughly a tenth were seen once; the top ten hold about 3%. This chain links TRBV29-1 with TRBJ2-7, with 8 bases matching TRBD1. The receptor comes from a male donor with ankylosing spondylitis or in good health (not recorded which). The sequencing input was blood, either unsorted or a sorted T cell fraction (not recorded which). The CDR3 spells CSARQGTRAEQYF. CDR3 bases: TGCAGCGCCAGACAGGGGACTCGGGCCGAGCAGTACTTC.